The subject of this entry is one TCR beta chain. As yet, its antigen is unknown. This record comes from a study of response to subunit inactivated influenza vaccine. Study outcomes and limitations: Researchers suggested that each seasonal influenza vaccination recruits few new T cells.

TCRdb reprocessed the RT-PCR reads with MiXCR, giving one entry per CDR3 protein. The data hold more than 400,000 distinct CDR3 sequences, with approximately 7.2% observed a single time. V was clipped by 2 bases and J by 6 bases; unmatched bases: 3. The CDR3 covers 15 residues. The germline V gene encodes CDR1 ENHRY and CDR2 SYGVKD. The chain is built from TRBV10-3 and TRBJ2-3; the match to TRBD1 covers 12 bases. The sample consisted of PBMCs from blood, taken roughly 24 months after vaccination. This clonotype originated in a man aged 50-75 years who received an inactivated influenza vaccine. CDR3 region: CAISEGTGGVDTQYF. In DNA, the CDR3 is TGTGCCATCAGTGAGGGGACAGGGGGCGTCGATACGCAGTATTTT.